The 24 T cell receptor beta chains below come from one sample, sequenced in a study of T cell responses to AZD1222 COVID-19 vaccine. The assay was immunoSEQ multiplex PCR, and TCRdb's table has in-frame clones only and misses some. The sample yields about 150,000 clones, about 88% seen once. Source: peripheral blood, taken on day 0 of AZD1222 vaccination. These TCRs come from an adult in good health.

The V call is TRBV3-1 (or the pseudogene TRBV3-2), the J call TRBJ2-6; D call uncertain. The CDR3 length is 15 residues. The V and J ends lost 2 bases and 3 bases respectively, with 8 bases between them. The germline V gene has CDR1 LGHDT and CDR2 YNNKEL (reference sequence). The CDR3 loop is CASSQPLGGANVLTF. For the CDR3, the DNA is TGTGCCAGCAGCCAACCGCTAGGTGGGGCCAACGTCCTGACTTTC.

This clone was detected only a few times. The V and J genes are TRBV10-3 and TRBJ1-2; 11 bases line up with TRBD1. Trimming removed 5 bases from V and 4 bases from J; junction bases left unmatched: 6. Germline V gene lookup returns CDR1 ENHRY and CDR2 SYGVKD. The CDR3 is 15 amino acids. The CDR3 loop is CAISSPGQGVYGYTF. CDR3 nucleotide sequence: TGTGCCATCAGTTCTCCGGGACAGGGGGTCTATGGCTACACCTTC.

J is TRBJ1-6 and V is TRBV7-9; 9 nucleotides line up with TRBD1. J gave up 16 bases and V 5 bases, and 9 bases lay outside the gene matches. This CDR3 region has 13 residues. Germline values: CDR1 SEHNR, CDR2 FQNEAQ (reference sequence). The CDR3 coding sequence is TGTGCCAGCAGCCAAACCGGGACAGGGAGTCTCCACTTT. Translating it yields CASSQTGTGSLHF.

In this sample, this clone turned up once. J is TRBJ1-2 and V is TRBV4-3, with D tentatively TRBD1 (5 bases). V gave up 0 bases and J gave up 4 bases, with 15 bases separating them. The CDR3 consists of 16 residues. Germline V CDR1 and CDR2: LGHNA, YSLEER. The CDR3 reads CASSQEPDPGIYGYTF. Written as DNA, the CDR3 is TGCGCCAGCAGCCAAGAACCGGACCCAGGGATCTATGGCTACACCTTC.

The chain recombines TRBV25-1 with TRBJ2-7; 7 nucleotides align to TRBD2. The germline V gene has CDR1 MGHDK and CDR2 SYGVNS. The CDR3 consists of 15 residues. The trim removed 4 bases at V and 2 bases at J, leaving 8 bases unmatched. This CDR3 is CASSAAAGRPYEQYF. CDR3 coding DNA: TGTGCCAGCAGTGCGGCAGCGGGGAGACCCTACGAGCAGTACTTC.

The chain joins TRBV4-1 to TRBJ1-6; D uncertain. V lost 0 bases to trimming and J lost 7 bases, with 10 bases between them. Germline CDR1 MGHRA, CDR2 YSYEKL. This CDR3 region has 15 residues. This CDR3 is CASSQDSRGNSPLHF. The CDR3 region has the DNA TGCGCCAGCAGCCAAGATTCCCGGGGAAATTCACCCCTCCACTTT.

V usage is TRBV28 and J usage is TRBJ2-5, with TRBD2 identical over 11 bases. CDR1 and CDR2 (germline): MDHEN, SYDVKM. The junction had 14 bases not matched to a gene; V was cut back by 3 bases and J by 2 bases. The CDR3 spans 19 residues. The DNA of the CDR3 is TGTGCCAGCAGTTTTTATTTGGGGACGGGACTAGCGGCTCAAGAGACCCAGTACTTC. It encodes CASSFYLGTGLAAQETQYF.

The chain is built from TRBV12-3 or TRBV12-4 and TRBJ2-7, with unresolved D. The CDR3 length is 12 residues. The V end was cut by 6 bases, the J end by 6 bases, with 12 bases between. The CDR3 sequence: CASSLTRSEQYF. CDR3 sequence (DNA): TGTGCCAGCAGCCTGACGAGGAGCGAGCAGTACTTC.

The chain links TRBV10-3 to TRBJ2-3; possible D gene TRBD2, 6 bases. Germline assignment: CDR1 ENHRY and CDR2 SYGVKD. This CDR3 comprises 15 residues. Trimming stripped 7 bases from V and 1 base from J, with 15 bases between. As DNA, the CDR3 is TGTGCCATCACCGGTGGTGCGGGGCGCACAGATACGCAGTATTTT. This sequence encodes CAITGGAGRTDTQYF.

This chain uses TRBV24-1 with TRBJ1-3; TRBD1 matches 7 bases. The CDR3 extends over 16 amino acids. Germline trimming cut 3 bases from V and 5 bases from J; bases unmatched to any gene: 9. Germline V gene lookup returns CDR1 KGHDR and CDR2 SFDVKD. In DNA form, the CDR3 reads TGTGCCACCAGTGATCTCGTCCGGACAGGAAGAAACACCATATATTTT. Protein: CATSDLVRTGRNTIYF.

V usage is TRBV7-6 and J usage is TRBJ2-7; 8 bases align to TRBD1. CDR3 length equals 15 residues. Germline V gene data show CDR1 as SGHVS and CDR2 as FNYEAQ. J gave up 1 base and V 0 bases, and 2 bases lay outside the gene matches. DNA for the CDR3: TGTGCCAGCAGCTTAGCCCGGGACAGGTCCTACGAGCAGTACTTC. It yields the protein CASSLARDRSYEQYF. The variable domain in full, with the rest retrieved from reference TRBV7-6 and TRBJ2-7, is GAGVSQSPRYKVTKRGQDVALRCDPISGHVSLYWYRQALGQGPEFLTYFNYEAQQDKSGLPNDRFSAERPEGSISTLTIQRTEQRDSAMYRCASSLARDRSYEQYFGPGTRLTVT.

J is TRBJ2-7 and V is TRBV6-6, with 7 bases fitting TRBD2. CDR3 length: 15 amino acids. Germline loops: CDR1 MNHNY, CDR2 SVGAGI (reference sequence). The trim removed 4 bases at V and 3 bases at J, leaving 9 bases unmatched. The CDR3 region is CASSSTGTTNYEQYF. CDR3 coding DNA: TGTGCCAGCAGTTCAACCGGGACTACCAACTACGAGCAGTACTTC.

The V gene is TRBV7-2, the J gene TRBJ2-7; D is ambiguous. The CDR3 is 13 residues long. Germline CDR1 SGHTA, CDR2 FQGNSA. V lost 5 bases to trimming and J lost 3 bases, with 11 bases between them. CDR3 in amino acids: CASSLPPNYEQYF. In DNA form, the CDR3 reads TGTGCCAGCAGCCTACCACCGAACTACGAGCAGTACTTC.

This chain connects TRBV5-6 to TRBJ1-5; D remains ambiguous. V dropped 3 bases and J dropped 11 bases, with 15 bases sitting between them. CDR3 size: 13 residues. Germline CDR1 reads SGHDT; CDR2 reads YYEEEE. The CDR3 is CASSSRPEKAQHF. DNA for the CDR3: TGTGCCAGCAGCTCTCGTCCGGAGAAGGCCCAGCATTTT.

This clone was picked up one time. The V gene is TRBV21-1, the J gene TRBJ2-1; the listed D gene, TRBD2, was not tested against the DNA. TRBV21-1 is a pseudogene locus. The CDR3 contains 16 residues. The CDR3 sequence is CASMASGGGGYNEQFF. CDR3 in DNA: TGTGCCAGCATGGCTAGCGGGGGGGGAGGCTACAATGAGCAGTTCTTC.

The chain recombines TRBV20-1 with TRBJ1-2; the D is unclear. Trimming took 3 bases from V and 5 from J, leaving 7 bases between them. The CDR3 sequence is 11 residues long. The V gene's germline CDR1 is DFQATT and CDR2 SNEGSKA (reference sequence). This CDR3 reads CSASQGYGYTF. CDR3 bases: TGCAGTGCTAGTCAAGGGTATGGCTACACCTTC.

This clone was seen a single time. J is TRBJ2-1 and V is TRBV19, with 13 bases that match TRBD2. V dropped 8 bases and J dropped 13; count of bases not matched to a gene: 11. CDR1 LNHDA and CDR2 SQIVND come from the germline V gene (reference sequence). The CDR3 is 14 residues long. The CDR3 DNA follows: TGTGCCAGTTGCTCAGGACTAGCGGGGGCTTCACAGTTCTTC. Translated, it gives CASCSGLAGASQFF.

V is TRBV6-5 and J is TRBJ2-1; 14 bases are shared with TRBD2. The trim removed 6 bases at V and 8 bases at J, leaving 3 bases unmatched. The CDR3 is made up of 14 amino acids. The germline gives CDR1 MNHEY, CDR2 SVGAGI. This chain's CDR3 is CASRTSGGADEQFF. In nucleotides, the CDR3 is TGTGCCAGCAGGACTAGCGGGGGGGCTGATGAGCAGTTCTTC.

This clone was seen once. This chain joins TRBV4-2 and TRBJ1-4; no clear D gene. The CDR3 runs 15 residues. V was pared by 0 bases and J by 5 bases, with 10 bases between. Germline V gives CDR1 LGHNA, CDR2 YNFKEQ. CDR3 sequence reads: CASSQDQVGNEKLFF. For the CDR3, the DNA is TGTGCCAGCAGCCAAGATCAAGTAGGGAATGAAAAACTGTTTTTT.

The chain employs TRBV19 and TRBJ2-7, with D maybe TRBD1 (5 bases). This CDR3 is built from 12 residues. V shed 5 bases and J shed 4 bases, with 9 bases lying between them. CDR1 and CDR2 from the germline V gene are LNHDA and SQIVND (reference sequence). The CDR3 DNA reads TGTGCCAGTAGTCAGGGAATGTACGAGCAGTACTTC. This sequence encodes CASSQGMYEQYF.

The J gene is TRBJ1-1, the V gene TRBV12-3 or TRBV12-4, with D unclear. The CDR3 contains 13 residues. Trimming pared 2 bases from V and 4 bases from J, leaving 8 bases between. CDR3 sequence (DNA): TGTGCCAGCAGTTTATTAGCAGGCACTGAAGCTTTCTTT. This translates into CASSLLAGTEAFF.

This sequence joins TRBV23-1 and TRBJ2-7; 9 bases fit TRBD1. TRBV23-1 is flagged as an ORF with uncertain function. The V gene end was trimmed by 2 bases and the J gene end by 2 bases; junction bases not matched to a gene: 16. The CDR3 runs 19 residues. For the CDR3, the DNA is TGCGCCAGCAGTCAAGCTGGTACAGGGGGCCCCTCACCAACCTACGAGCAGTACTTC. This codes for CASSQAGTGGPSPTYEQYF.

This rearrangement joins TRBV9 to TRBJ2-3, with D tentatively TRBD1 or TRBD2 (5 bases each). CDR3 length: 15 residues. Trimming took off 4 bases at V and 3 bases at J, with 15 bases between the two ends. CDR1 SGDLS and CDR2 YYNGEE come from the germline V gene. DNA of the CDR3: TGTGCCAGCAGCCCTGTTGGGACGTTTACAGATACGCAGTATTTT. Its translation: CASSPVGTFTDTQYF. Full variable domain (rest looked up from reference TRBV9 and TRBJ2-3): DSGVTQTPKHLITATGQRVTLRCSPRSGDLSVYWYQQSLDQGLQFLIQYYNGEERAKGNILERFSAQQFPDLHSELNLSSLELGDSALYFCASSPVGTFTDTQYFGPGTRLTVL.

V gene TRBV5-4 combines with J gene TRBJ1-3; 7 positions match TRBD1. Looked up from germline, CDR1 is SGHNT and CDR2 is YYREEE (reference sequence). The junction had 4 bases not matched to a gene; V was cut back by 6 bases and J by 4 bases. The CDR3 is made up of 13 amino acids. The CDR3 nucleotides read TGTGCCAGCACGCGGGACAGAGGAAACACCATATATTTT. It codes for CASTRDRGNTIYF.